This T cell receptor (beta chain) stems from a study of blood T cell repertoires in COVID-19. Some clones are missing from TCRdb's copy, which holds only in-frame ones; the method was immunoSEQ multiplex PCR. The sample yields about 72,000 clones, 82% seen once. This clone came up once. The CDR3 length is 16 residues. V gave up 4 bases and J gave up 2 bases, with 15 bases separating them. Germline lookup yields CDR1 LGHDT and CDR2 YNNKEL (reference sequence). The sequence derives from a human donor in a cohort sampled during active COVID-19. The rearrangement joins TRBV3-1 (or the pseudogene TRBV3-2) to TRBJ1-3; no clear D gene. Specimen: peripheral blood. The CDR3 here is CASSPGTTPTGNTIYF. CDR3 nucleotides: TGTGCCAGCAGCCCAGGAACCACTCCTACTGGAAACACCATATATTTT.